These 28 T cell receptor beta chains were sequenced from one sample in a study of cytomegalovirus exposure and HLA in healthy donors (dated by TCRdb to about 2017). Library preparation used the immunoSEQ multiplex PCR assay. For the multiplex PCR, a mixture combining 60 forward primers for TCR Vbeta segments and 13 reverse primers for TCR Jbeta segments was used. TCRdb mirrors the immuneACCESS table, restricted to in-frame sequences. Some clones are absent from its copies; in checked studies, under half trace to an unresolved V gene, and the reason for the others is unknown. For this sample there are 150,000 to 200,000 clones; more than 60% appear just once. The biggest ten clones account for 10% of the sample. Sequences were obtained from PBMCs. Receptors were obtained from a man aged 25-40 years in good health and CMV-seropositive.

The chain links TRBV30 to TRBJ2-7, with 8 bases that match TRBD2. This CDR3 contains 14 residues. J lost 4 bases, V lost 5 bases, and 10 bases had no gene match. Germline V gene lookup returns CDR1 GTSNPN and CDR2 SVGIG (reference sequence). The CDR3: CAWGTRGGAYEQYF. The CDR3 DNA is TGTGCCTGGGGGACTAGGGGGGGAGCTTACGAGCAGTACTTC.

This clone was observed a few times. The chain employs TRBV19 and TRBJ1-5; D might be TRBD1 (5 bases). CDR1 LNHDA and CDR2 SQIVND come from the germline V gene (reference sequence). The CDR3 spans 15 residues. V lost 4 bases and J 4 bases, leaving 14 bases between the germline ends. CDR3: CASSTNTGDNQPQHF. The CDR3 DNA reads as TGTGCCAGTAGTACTAATACAGGAGATAATCAGCCCCAGCATTTT. Full variable domain (rest looked up from reference TRBV19 and TRBJ1-5): DGGITQSPKYLFRKEGQNVTLSCEQNLNHDAMYWYRQDPGQGLRLIYYSQIVNDFQKGDIAEGYSVSREKKESFPLTVTSAQKNPTAFYLCASSTNTGDNQPQHFGDGTRLSIL.

In its sample, this clone was seen a few times. The chain recombines TRBV2 with TRBJ2-3; D is undetermined. In germline, CDR1 is SNHLY, CDR2 FYNNEI. Trimming took 0 bases from V and 1 from J, leaving 8 bases between them. The CDR3 length is 15 residues. The CDR3 nucleotides read TGTGCCAGCAGTGAAGCAAGTGTAGGCACAGATACGCAGTATTTT. It specifies CASSEASVGTDTQYF.

This rearrangement joins TRBV5-1 to TRBJ1-1; 8 nucleotides line up with TRBD1. Germline CDR1 and CDR2: SGHRS and YFSETQ. The CDR3 is 13 residues long. The junction had 3 bases not matched to a gene; V was cut back by 4 bases and J by 4 bases. The CDR3 coding sequence is TGCGCCAGCAGCATAGGACAGGGCACTGAAGCTTTCTTT. Protein product: CASSIGQGTEAFF.

The V and J genes are TRBV28 and TRBJ1-1; D is possibly TRBD1 (5 bases). The V and J ends lost 10 bases and 1 base respectively, with 10 bases between them. Germline V gene lookup returns CDR1 MDHEN and CDR2 SYDVKM. The CDR3 totals 12 residues. Here the CDR3 reads CATQGSNTEAFF. The CDR3 nucleotides are TGTGCCACCCAGGGCTCGAACACTGAAGCTTTCTTT. The full variable domain, rest sourced from reference TRBV28 and TRBJ1-1, is DVKVTQSSRYLVKRTGEKVFLECVQDMDHENMFWYRQDPGLGLRLIYFSYDVKMKEKGDIPEGYSVSREKKERFSLILESASTNQTSMYLCATQGSNTEAFFGQGTRLTVV.

The chain couples TRBV15 to TRBJ2-7; 7 bases agree with TRBD2. Trimming removed 1 base from V and 1 base from J; junction bases left unmatched: 1. In germline, CDR1 is LNHNV, CDR2 YYDKDF (reference sequence). The CDR3 covers 14 residues. CDR3 amino acids: CATSRGGGSYEQYF. The CDR3, as DNA: TGTGCCACCAGCAGAGGCGGGGGTTCCTACGAGCAGTACTTC.

This chain connects TRBV6-5 to TRBJ2-1; TRBD2 matches at 8 bases. Germline CDR1 and CDR2: MNHEY and SVGAGI. The CDR3 runs to 15 residues. The J segment lost 0 bases and the V segment lost 5 bases, leaving 3 bases of the junction unmatched. CDR3 amino acids: CASSGSGSSYNEQFF. In DNA form, the CDR3 reads TGTGCCAGCAGTGGGAGCGGGAGCTCCTACAATGAGCAGTTCTTC.

The V call is TRBV9, the J call TRBJ1-2, with D maybe TRBD1 (6 bases). The CDR3 runs 14 residues. Per the germline V gene, CDR1 is SGDLS and CDR2 is YYNGEE. Trimming pared 4 bases from V and 2 bases from J, leaving 12 bases between. The DNA of the CDR3 is TGTGCCAGCAGCATCACAGGGACCAACTATGGCTACACCTTC. This codes for CASSITGTNYGYTF.

V and J are TRBV9 and TRBJ1-1; D possibly corresponds to TRBD1 (6 bases). The CDR3 totals 18 residues. The V gene lost 4 bases and the J gene lost 0 bases, with 22 bases spanning the gap. Germline loops: CDR1 SGDLS, CDR2 YYNGEE. The CDR3 loop is CASSPRAPPRDMNTEAFF. CDR3 nucleotides: TGTGCCAGCAGCCCCCGAGCCCCTCCCCGGGACATGAACACTGAAGCTTTCTTT.

This chain uses TRBV4-1 with TRBJ2-1; D is perhaps TRBD2 (5 bases). Germline lookup yields CDR1 MGHRA and CDR2 YSYEKL. Trimming shortened V by 1 base and J by 3 bases, and 13 bases separated the two germline ends. The CDR3 extends over 16 amino acids. In nucleotides, the CDR3 is TGCGCCAGCAGCCAAGCATTCCCTAGCAGCTACAATGAGCAGTTCTTC. Protein product: CASSQAFPSSYNEQFF.

V gene TRBV9 combines with J gene TRBJ2-5; 8 bases line up with TRBD2. The trim removed 3 bases at V and 5 bases at J, leaving 12 bases unmatched. This CDR3 has 16 amino acids. Per the germline V gene, CDR1 is SGDLS and CDR2 is YYNGEE. This chain's CDR3 is CASSGTSGRAGETQYF. The CDR3 coding sequence is TGTGCCAGCAGCGGTACTAGCGGCCGTGCAGGCGAGACCCAGTACTTC.

This clone was observed a few times. The chain has TRBV13 and TRBJ2-5; possible D gene TRBD2, 5 bases. The CDR3 contains 16 residues. V dropped 5 bases and J dropped 3 bases, with 19 bases sitting between them. Germline V gene lookup returns CDR1 PRHDT and CDR2 FYEKMQ (reference sequence). The CDR3 coding sequence is TGTGCCAGCAGCCCCCGGGATCTTACCCCGAAAGAGACCCAGTACTTC. Translation: CASSPRDLTPKETQYF.

This clone was seen just once. V is TRBV19 and J is TRBJ1-5, with D perhaps TRBD1 (6 bases). The germline V gene encodes CDR1 LNHDA and CDR2 SQIVND (reference sequence). Trimming stripped 9 bases from V and 4 bases from J, with 13 bases between. The CDR3 spans 13 residues. The CDR3 region has the DNA TGTGCCAGCAGCGGGGGCTTAAATCAGCCCCAGCATTTT. Residues: CASSGGLNQPQHF.

This chain joins TRBV19 and TRBJ2-1, with 10 bases aligning to TRBD2. Germline CDR1 is LNHDA and CDR2 is SQIVND (reference sequence). This CDR3 has 15 residues. Losses at the gene ends were 1 base for V and 3 bases for J; bases not matched to a gene: 0. Written as DNA, the CDR3 is TGTGCCAGTAGTATAGGGACTAGCGGCTACAATGAGCAGTTCTTC. It codes for CASSIGTSGYNEQFF.

V gene TRBV5-6 combines with J gene TRBJ2-2; D ambiguous. Germline V gene lookup returns CDR1 SGHDT and CDR2 YYEEEE. Trimming cost V 2 bases and J 4 bases, with 3 bases left between them. The CDR3 has 12 amino acids. This CDR3 is CASSFITGELFF. CDR3 coding DNA: TGTGCCAGCAGCTTCATCACCGGGGAGCTGTTTTTT.

This clone has only a few counts. This chain connects TRBV7-2 to TRBJ2-2; the D is unclear. The CDR3 is made up of 15 amino acids. Germline CDR1 and CDR2: SGHTA and FQGNSA. Trimming removed 6 bases from V and 4 bases from J, with 15 bases in between. The CDR3 spells CASRRGPTATGELFF. CDR3 DNA sequence: TGTGCCAGCAGGCGCGGCCCGACGGCCACCGGGGAGCTGTTTTTT.

The rearrangement joins TRBV19 to TRBJ2-7, with D perhaps matching TRBD1 (5 bases). Germline CDR1 and CDR2: LNHDA and SQIVND (reference sequence). V lost 1 base and J lost 1, with 8 bases in between. This CDR3 is built from 14 residues. CDR3 bases: TGTGCCAGTAGTATAGGGCAGGGATCCTACGAGCAGTACTTC. It translates to CASSIGQGSYEQYF.

The J gene is TRBJ1-4, the V gene TRBV19; D is undetermined. CDR1 LNHDA and CDR2 SQIVND come from the germline V gene (reference sequence). This CDR3 has 14 residues. V was shortened by 5 bases and J by 8 bases, with 15 bases between the two germline ends. CDR3 in amino acids: CASSEGRLGEKLFF. CDR3 in DNA: TGTGCCAGTAGTGAAGGGAGGCTGGGGGAAAAACTGTTTTTT.

The V call is TRBV7-3, the J call TRBJ2-5, with TRBD2 matching over 12 bases. CDR1 is SGHTA, CDR2 FQGTGA, per germline. The J segment lost 5 bases and the V segment lost 4 bases, leaving 5 bases of the junction unmatched. CDR3 length: 15 amino acids. This chain's CDR3 is CASSSTSGRWETQYF. The DNA for the CDR3 is TGTGCCAGCAGCTCTACTAGCGGGAGGTGGGAGACCCAGTACTTC.

The rearrangement links TRBV19 to TRBJ2-7, with TRBD1 identical over 8 bases. CDR1 LNHDA and CDR2 SQIVND come from the germline V gene (reference sequence). Trimming at V came to 3 bases and at J to 6 bases, leaving 7 bases not matched to a gene. This CDR3 contains 14 residues. CDR3 residues: CASSMGDRGREQYF. The CDR3 coding sequence is TGTGCCAGTAGTATGGGAGACAGGGGTCGCGAGCAGTACTTC.

There are a few counts of this clone. Mismatch with germline at one junction end may stem from a read error. V and J are TRBV7-9 and TRBJ1-4; D gene uncertain. CDR1 is SEHNR and CDR2 is FQNEAQ in the germline V gene (reference sequence). The CDR3 covers 15 residues. CDR3 protein: CSSSLGVIGGEKLFF. DNA for the CDR3: TGTTCCAGCAGCTTAGGAGTGATCGGAGGGGAAAAACTGTTTTTT.

The CDR3 is CASSLQRDETQYF. For the CDR3, the DNA is TGTGCCAGCAGTCTACAGCGGGACGAGACCCAGTACTTC. This chain joins TRBV27 and TRBJ2-5; TRBD2 matches at 7 bases. The CDR3 runs to 13 residues. J was trimmed by 5 bases and V by 5 bases; bases with no gene match: 5. CDR1 and CDR2 (germline): MNHEY, SMNVEV (reference sequence).

For this clone: The junction departs from the called germline gene at one end, perhaps through a read error. This rearrangement joins TRBV7-9 to TRBJ2-2; 8 nucleotides match TRBD1. This CDR3 comprises 16 residues. The germline V gene has CDR1 SEHNR and CDR2 FQNEAQ (reference sequence). CDR3 bases: TGTTCCAGCAGCCCATACAGGGGGAGTATCGCCGGGGAGCTGTTTTTT. Translating it yields CSSSPYRGSIAGELFF.

The chain links TRBV11-3 to TRBJ1-1; the D gene is possibly TRBD1 (5 bases). V dropped 5 bases and J dropped 0 bases, with 16 bases sitting between them. This CDR3 is built from 16 residues. Germline V CDR1 and CDR2: SGHNT, YENEEA. CDR3 bases: TGTGCCAGCAGCCCCCTCCTAGACAGCGTGAACACTGAAGCTTTCTTT. This gives the protein CASSPLLDSVNTEAFF.

This chain joins TRBV18 and TRBJ1-3, with D hard to call. V was cut by 2 bases and J by 0 bases, with 8 bases left in between. In germline, CDR1 is KGHSH, CDR2 LQKENI. The CDR3 length is 15 residues. CDR3: CASSPNGVSGNTIYF. In DNA, the CDR3 is TGTGCCAGCTCACCAAACGGGGTCTCTGGAAACACCATATATTTT.

The V gene is TRBV6-1, the J gene TRBJ2-3; D is possibly TRBD2 (5 bases). Germline V CDR1 and CDR2: MNHNS, SASEGT. This CDR3 has 14 amino acids. V shed 3 bases and J shed 2 bases, with 9 bases lying between them. The CDR3 nucleotides read TGTGCCAGCAGTGAGGCGAGGGCCACAGATACGCAGTATTTT. Protein sequence: CASSEARATDTQYF.

The gene calls are TRBV19 and TRBJ2-1, with a possible D match to TRBD1 (6 bases). Germline values: CDR1 LNHDA, CDR2 SQIVND (reference sequence). This CDR3 comprises 13 residues. V shed 6 bases and J shed 4 bases, with 10 bases lying between them. The DNA of the CDR3 is TGTGCCAGTAGGGCAGGGGTTTACAATGAGCAGTTCTTC. Its protein is CASRAGVYNEQFF.

The V and J genes are TRBV27 and TRBJ1-2; D remains unclear. CDR1 is MNHEY and CDR2 is SMNVEV in the germline V gene (reference sequence). This CDR3 is built from 15 residues. V shed 2 bases and J shed 10 bases, with 20 bases lying between them. CDR3 nucleotide sequence: TGTGCCAGCAGTTTAAACGCCGGGATTCCGCGTGCCTACACCTTC. Protein sequence: CASSLNAGIPRAYTF.